This TCR beta chain originates from a study of T-cell reconstitution after alpha-beta-depleted transplantation in children (dated by TCRdb to the mid-2010s). Study-wide context: The study quantitatively tracked T-cell immune reconstitution after TCRalphabeta/CD19-depleted allogeneic hematopoietic cell transplantation in children using TCR repertoire profiling.

Preparation of the library involved PCR. TCRdb names Illumina HiSeq 2500 as the instrument used. To normalize quantification of the TCRbeta repertoire, the TCR libraries were built with molecular barcoding that relied on unique molecular identifiers. TCRdb reprocessing: public reads trimmed at Q25 with fastp, clones called with MiXCR, in-frame beta chains kept. CDR3 protein duplicates are merged, each entry listing the most common genes and DNA. A total of about 240,000 distinct CDR3 sequences appear in this sample, about 12% of them only once. The ten largest make up over 2% of the sample. This clonotype has a count of ten or more. No antigen is known for it. Base qualities are not recorded, but no much larger clone differs from it by a single base. Taken from cysteine to phenylalanine, the CDR3 has 16 residues. Solely the CDR3 DNA is kept, with 48 bases framed from the first base. CDR1 and CDR2, looked up from the germline V gene (reference sequence), are MNHEY and SMNVEV. Trimming takes 1 base from V and 8 bases from J, and the germline ends sit 20 bases apart.

The TCR originated in a human donor who donated a stem cell graft to a child with acute lymphoblastic leukemia. This material consisted of PBMCs from the stem cell graft donor, taken from the stem cell graft. The V and J segments used are TRBV27 and TRBJ1-2; a tentative D call is TRBD1 (5 bases match). Read as DNA, the sequence is TGTGCCAGCAGTTTATGGGGTCTGGGGGGACGATGGGGCTACACCTTC. Its translation reads: CASSLWGLGGRWGYTF.